This TCR beta chain was observed in a study of blood T cell repertoires in COVID-19. In the study overall: Material from acute and convalescent COVID-19 was sourced from the United States, Italy and Spain. The analysed material was cDNA or gDNA that came from T cells, B-cell-depleted T cells, or PBMCs.

In the study's own analysis: Amplification of reference gene primers provided the estimated nucleated cell counts. TCRdb's copy holds only in-frame clones and misses some; the assay was immunoSEQ multiplex PCR. Clone size and V and J calls were adopted from that table, with D and trimming inferred from the DNA. Seen here are about 110,000 clones, approximately 87% observed once, and the top ten hold roughly 6.5%. The CDR3 loop spans 13 amino acids. Germline CDR1 and CDR2: SSHAT and FNYEAQ (reference sequence). Trimming removed 5 bases from V and 7 bases from J, with 12 bases in between. Sequenced material: peripheral blood. This clonotype was sampled from a woman between 50 and 59 years old with acute or convalescent COVID-19. V and J are TRBV7-7 and TRBJ2-1; D unresolved. In nucleotides, the CDR3 is TGTGCCAGCAGCGCGAACAGTGGGAATGAGCAGTTCTTC. Protein sequence: CASSANSGNEQFF.